This T cell receptor (beta chain) was identified in a study of PD-L1 blockade in urothelial cancer. Study summary: Patients' atezolizumab regimen, 1,200 mg intravenously every 3 weeks, began around 2014. Specimens of blood held a median count of roughly 130,000 T cells. Overall study results and limits: Below-median TCR clonality that was measured in pretreatment blood predicted better survival.

Time point described: peripheral blood 6 weeks after treatment start. This clone has just one count. Its antigen is still unknown. There are 15 residues in the CDR3. The V gene lost 4 bases and the J gene lost 6 bases, with 19 bases spanning the gap. The V gene's germline CDR1 is MNHNY and CDR2 SVGAGI (reference sequence). Every PCR was spiked with synthetic TCR analog templates. Measured with immunoSEQ multiplex PCR; TCRdb has only the in-frame clones, and not every one. The table lists about 66,000 clones, 88% of them singletons. The genes are TRBV6-6 and TRBJ2-7; D possibly corresponds to TRBD1 (6 bases). The sequence derives from a man aged 55 to 70 with urothelial cancer. Sequences were derived from PBMCs, sampled around atezolizumab (anti-PD-L1) treatment. CDR3 in DNA: TGTGCCAGCAGTTCCCCCTCGCAGGGGCGCGTCGAGCAGTACTTC. The encoded protein is CASSSPSQGRVEQYF.